These 9 T cell receptor beta chains came from one sample sequenced in a study of T cell clonality in common variable immunodeficiency. Study results and limitations: Common variable immunodeficiency TCR beta sequences reportedly had fewer deletions and N-nucleotide insertions.

These receptors have no known antigen. Method: immunoSEQ multiplex PCR; TCRdb's copy keeps in-frame clones and lacks some. Captured here are 20,000 to 30,000 clones, none seen once; the top ten comprise roughly 9.6%. Material for sequencing was peripheral blood mononuclear cells. The receptors were sampled from a human donor with common variable immunodeficiency.

This clone showed up many times. The CDR3 goes on 3 residues after the read ends, and that part is filled in from the germline J gene. This chain links TRBV30 with TRBJ2-3; perhaps TRBD2 as D (6 bases). CDR3 length: 16 amino acids. Germline V CDR1 and CDR2: GTSNPN, SVGIG (reference sequence). Trimming shortened V by 2 bases and J by 2 bases, and 17 bases separated the two germline ends. CDR3 loop: CAWSFWGGVLTDTQYF. The sequenced CDR3 bases are TGTGCCTGGAGTTTCTGGGGCGGGGTGCTCACAGATACG. The full variable domain, in which reference TRBV30 and TRBJ2-3 provide the parts outside the CDR3, is SQTIHQWPATLVQPVGSPLSLECTVEGTSNPNLYWYRQAAGRGLQLLFYSVGIGQISSEVPQNLSASRPQDRQFILSSKKLLLSDSGFYLCAWSFWGGVLTDTQYFGPGTRLTVL.

CDR3 residues: CASSAPTTNEKLFF. The CDR3 bases that were read are TGTGCCAGCAGCGCGCCTACAACTAATGAAAAA. This chain uses TRBV7-9 with TRBJ1-4; D is unresolved. The CDR3 goes on 3 residues after the read ends, and that part is filled in from the germline J gene. Trimming cost V 5 bases and J 0 bases, with 7 bases left between them. The CDR3 spans 14 residues. Germline CDR1 is SEHNR and CDR2 is FQNEAQ (reference sequence).

Points on this clone: The CDR3 end lies 3 residues beyond the end of the read and is filled in from the germline J gene. The rearrangement links TRBV19 to TRBJ1-5, with 7 bases lining up with TRBD1. CDR1 LNHDA and CDR2 SQIVND come from the germline V gene (reference sequence). The length of the CDR3 is 18 residues. Trimming removed 7 bases from V and 4 bases from J; junction bases left unmatched: 19. The CDR3 bases that were read are TGTGCCAGTAAGTTCCGATCGGGACAGCGAGGGCCAAATCAGCCC. It specifies CASKFRSGQRGPNQP. The full CDR3 reads CASKFRSGQRGPNQPQHF.

As for this clone: The observed sequence ends 3 residues before the CDR3 terminus, with the missing tail filled in from the germline J gene. This sequence joins TRBV18 and TRBJ2-7; TRBD2 matches 10 bases. V dropped 3 bases and J dropped 3; count of bases not matched to a gene: 5. There are 15 residues in the CDR3. Germline CDR1 reads KGHSH; CDR2 reads LQKENI. CDR3 DNA, as far as it was read: TGTGCCAGCTCACCCCCCGGACTAGCGGTCTACGAG. Its translation is CASSPPGLAVYE. The CDR3 in its entirety is CASSPPGLAVYEQYF.

Concerning this clone: Coverage ceases 3 residues before the CDR3 finishes, and the germline J gene fills in the end. V is TRBV20-1 and J is TRBJ2-1, with 13 bases matching TRBD2. The J segment lost 0 bases and the V segment lost 6 bases, leaving 11 bases of the junction unmatched. The germline V gene encodes CDR1 DFQATT and CDR2 SNEGSKA (reference sequence). This CDR3 has 18 residues. Partial CDR3 DNA: TGCAGTGCCGGATCGGGACTAGCGGGGTCACGCTCCTACAATGAG. It yields the protein CSAGSGLAGSRSYNE. In full, the CDR3 is CSAGSGLAGSRSYNEQFF.

For this clone: The missing CDR3 end, 3 residues past where the read stops, is filled in from the germline J gene. The chain couples TRBV20-1 to TRBJ2-7, with TRBD2 identical over 9 bases. CDR1 DFQATT and CDR2 SNEGSKA come from the germline V gene (reference sequence). With V trimmed by 5 bases and J by 6 bases, 11 bases remained unmatched. This CDR3 is 14 amino acids long. The CDR3 bases that were read are TGCAGTGCTGGGGGGAGACTAGCGGAGGGCGAG. It codes for CSAGGRLAEGE. The entire CDR3 protein is CSAGGRLAEGEQYF.

A note on this clone: Sequencing ends 3 residues short of the CDR3 end; the germline J gene provides the rest. This chain links TRBV5-1 with TRBJ1-2; TRBD1 agrees at 9 bases. CDR1 and CDR2 (germline): SGHRS, YFSETQ. Trimming cost V 3 bases and J 5 bases; bases outside gene matches: 14. The CDR3 spans 17 residues. The DNA read from the CDR3 is TGCGCCAGCAGCTCGATGAGGATTGACAGGGGGATTTATGGC. It yields the protein CASSSMRIDRGIYG. The whole CDR3 protein reads CASSSMRIDRGIYGYTF. Full variable domain (outside the CDR3, taken from reference TRBV5-1 and TRBJ1-2): KAGVTQTPRYLIKTRGQQVTLSCSPISGHRSVSWYQQTPGQGLQFLFEYFSETQRNKGNFPGRFSGRQFSNSRSEMNVSTLELGDSALYLCASSSMRIDRGIYGYTFGSGTRLTVV.

This clone has at least ten counts. The CDR3 end lies 3 residues beyond the end of the read and is filled in from the germline J gene. V and J are TRBV18 and TRBJ2-5; 8 bases are shared with TRBD1. CDR1 is KGHSH and CDR2 is LQKENI in the germline V gene. The CDR3 length is 15 residues. The V gene end was trimmed by 6 bases and the J gene end by 3 bases; junction bases not matched to a gene: 9. The part of the CDR3 DNA that was read is TGTGCCAGCTCGCCCCTCAGGGGGCGAGAAGAGACC. Residues: CASSPLRGREET. The complete CDR3 reads CASSPLRGREETQYF.

This clone was counted only a few times. The read finishes 3 residues shy of the CDR3 end, and the germline J gene is used to complete it. This chain connects TRBV6-1 to TRBJ2-7, with 8 bases identical to TRBD1. Germline V gene lookup returns CDR1 MNHNS and CDR2 SASEGT. J gave up 3 bases and V 1 base, and 5 bases lay outside the gene matches. This CDR3 has 15 residues. The CDR3 bases that were read are TGTGCCAGCAGTGAAGTGGGACAGGTCTTCTACGAG. This codes for CASSEVGQVFYE. The entire CDR3 is CASSEVGQVFYEQYF.